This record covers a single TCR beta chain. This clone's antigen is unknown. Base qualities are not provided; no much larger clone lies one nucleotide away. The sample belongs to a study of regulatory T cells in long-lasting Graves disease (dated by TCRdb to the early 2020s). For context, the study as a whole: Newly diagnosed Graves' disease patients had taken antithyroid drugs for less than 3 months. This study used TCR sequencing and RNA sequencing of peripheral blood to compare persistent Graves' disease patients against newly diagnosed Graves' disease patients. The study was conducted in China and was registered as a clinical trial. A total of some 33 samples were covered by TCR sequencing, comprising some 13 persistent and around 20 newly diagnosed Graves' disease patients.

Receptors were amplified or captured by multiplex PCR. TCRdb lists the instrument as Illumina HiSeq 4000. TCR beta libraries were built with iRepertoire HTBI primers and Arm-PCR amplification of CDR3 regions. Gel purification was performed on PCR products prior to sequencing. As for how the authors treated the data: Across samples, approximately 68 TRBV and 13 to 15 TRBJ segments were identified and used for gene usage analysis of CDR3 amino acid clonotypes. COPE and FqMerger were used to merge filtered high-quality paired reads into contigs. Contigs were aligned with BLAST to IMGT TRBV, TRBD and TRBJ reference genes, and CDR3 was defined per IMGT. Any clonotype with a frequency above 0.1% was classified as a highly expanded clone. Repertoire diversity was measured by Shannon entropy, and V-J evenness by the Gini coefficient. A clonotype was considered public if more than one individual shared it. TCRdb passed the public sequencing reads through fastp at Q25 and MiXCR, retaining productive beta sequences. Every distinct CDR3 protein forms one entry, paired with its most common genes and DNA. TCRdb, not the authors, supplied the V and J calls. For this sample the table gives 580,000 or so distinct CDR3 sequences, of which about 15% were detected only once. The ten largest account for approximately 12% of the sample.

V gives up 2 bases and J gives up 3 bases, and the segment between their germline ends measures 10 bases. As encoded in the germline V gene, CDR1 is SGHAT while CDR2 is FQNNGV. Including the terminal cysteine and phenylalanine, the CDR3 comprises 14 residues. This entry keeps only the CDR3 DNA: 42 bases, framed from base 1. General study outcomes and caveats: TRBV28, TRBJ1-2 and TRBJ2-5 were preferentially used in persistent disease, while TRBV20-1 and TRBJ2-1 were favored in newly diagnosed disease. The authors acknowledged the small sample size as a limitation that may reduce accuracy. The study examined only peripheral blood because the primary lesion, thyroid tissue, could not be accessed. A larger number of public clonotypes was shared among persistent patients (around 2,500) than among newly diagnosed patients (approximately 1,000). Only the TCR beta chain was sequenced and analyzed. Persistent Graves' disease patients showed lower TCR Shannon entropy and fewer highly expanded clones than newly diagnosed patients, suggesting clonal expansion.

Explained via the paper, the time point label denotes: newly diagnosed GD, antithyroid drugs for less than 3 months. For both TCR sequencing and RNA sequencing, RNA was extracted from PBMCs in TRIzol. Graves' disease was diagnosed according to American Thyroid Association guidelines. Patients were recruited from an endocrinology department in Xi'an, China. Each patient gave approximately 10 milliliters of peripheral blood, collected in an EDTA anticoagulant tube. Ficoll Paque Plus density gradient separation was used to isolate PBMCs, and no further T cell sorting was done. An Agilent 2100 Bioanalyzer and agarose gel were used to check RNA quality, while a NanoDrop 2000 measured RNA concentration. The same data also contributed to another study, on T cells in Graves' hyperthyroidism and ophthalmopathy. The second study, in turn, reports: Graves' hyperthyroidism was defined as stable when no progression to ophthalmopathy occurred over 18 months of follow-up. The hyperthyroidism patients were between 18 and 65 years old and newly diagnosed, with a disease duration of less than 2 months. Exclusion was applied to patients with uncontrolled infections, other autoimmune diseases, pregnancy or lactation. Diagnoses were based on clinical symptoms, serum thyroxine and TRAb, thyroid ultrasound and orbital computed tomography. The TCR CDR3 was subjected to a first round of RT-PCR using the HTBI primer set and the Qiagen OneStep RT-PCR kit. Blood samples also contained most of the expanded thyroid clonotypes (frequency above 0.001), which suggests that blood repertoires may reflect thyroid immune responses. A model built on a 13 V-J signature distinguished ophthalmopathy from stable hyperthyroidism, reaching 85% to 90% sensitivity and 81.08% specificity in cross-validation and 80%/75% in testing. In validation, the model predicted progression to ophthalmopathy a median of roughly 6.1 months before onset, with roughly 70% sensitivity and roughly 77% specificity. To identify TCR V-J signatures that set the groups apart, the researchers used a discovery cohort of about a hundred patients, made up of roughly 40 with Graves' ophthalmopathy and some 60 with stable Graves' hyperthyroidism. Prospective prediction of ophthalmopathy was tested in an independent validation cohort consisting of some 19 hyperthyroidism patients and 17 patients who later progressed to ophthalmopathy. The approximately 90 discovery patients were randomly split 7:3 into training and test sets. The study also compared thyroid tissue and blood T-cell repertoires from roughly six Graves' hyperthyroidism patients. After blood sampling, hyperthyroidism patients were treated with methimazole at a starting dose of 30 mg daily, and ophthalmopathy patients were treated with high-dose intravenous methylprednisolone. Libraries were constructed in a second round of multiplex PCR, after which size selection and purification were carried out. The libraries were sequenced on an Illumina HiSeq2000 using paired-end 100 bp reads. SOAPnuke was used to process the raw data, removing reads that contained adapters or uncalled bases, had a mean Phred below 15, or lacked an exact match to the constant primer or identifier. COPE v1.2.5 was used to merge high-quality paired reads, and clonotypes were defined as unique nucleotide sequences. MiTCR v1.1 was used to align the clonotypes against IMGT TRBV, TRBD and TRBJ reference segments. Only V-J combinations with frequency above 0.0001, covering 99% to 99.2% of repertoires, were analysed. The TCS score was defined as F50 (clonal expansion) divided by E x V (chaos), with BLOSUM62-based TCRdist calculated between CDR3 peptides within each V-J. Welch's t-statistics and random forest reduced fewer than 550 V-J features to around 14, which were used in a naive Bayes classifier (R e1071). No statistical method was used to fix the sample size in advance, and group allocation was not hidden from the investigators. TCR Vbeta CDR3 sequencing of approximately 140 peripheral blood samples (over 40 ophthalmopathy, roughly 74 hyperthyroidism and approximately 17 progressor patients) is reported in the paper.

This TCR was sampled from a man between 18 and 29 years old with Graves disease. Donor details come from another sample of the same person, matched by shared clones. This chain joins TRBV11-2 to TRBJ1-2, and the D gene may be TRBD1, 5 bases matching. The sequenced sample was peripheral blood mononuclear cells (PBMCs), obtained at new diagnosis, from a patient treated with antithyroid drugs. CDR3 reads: CASSLRSRDYGYTF. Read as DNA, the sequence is TGTGCCAGCAGCTTAAGGTCCAGGGACTATGGCTACACCTTC.